This paragraph reports one T cell receptor (beta chain). The sample comes from a study of blood T cell repertoires in COVID-19. As for the study in general: PBMCs, B-cell-depleted T cells, or T cells were the source of the cDNA or gDNA that made up the material.

Only in-frame clones appear in the TCRdb table, and some are missing; sequencing was by immunoSEQ multiplex PCR. Of 150,000 to 200,000 clones in the sample, about 88% were seen once. The CDR3 sequence is 16 residues long. V shed 2 bases and J shed 1 base, with 9 bases lying between them. Germline-derived CDR1 and CDR2 are MNHEY and SMNVEV (reference sequence). The source of this sequence is a man aged 18 to 29 who had recovered from COVID-19. Input material: peripheral blood. This rearrangement joins TRBV27 to TRBJ2-6, with D unclear. CDR3 region: CASSLGPKSGANVLTF. The DNA of the CDR3 is TGTGCCAGCAGTTTAGGGCCTAAATCTGGGGCCAACGTCCTGACTTTC.